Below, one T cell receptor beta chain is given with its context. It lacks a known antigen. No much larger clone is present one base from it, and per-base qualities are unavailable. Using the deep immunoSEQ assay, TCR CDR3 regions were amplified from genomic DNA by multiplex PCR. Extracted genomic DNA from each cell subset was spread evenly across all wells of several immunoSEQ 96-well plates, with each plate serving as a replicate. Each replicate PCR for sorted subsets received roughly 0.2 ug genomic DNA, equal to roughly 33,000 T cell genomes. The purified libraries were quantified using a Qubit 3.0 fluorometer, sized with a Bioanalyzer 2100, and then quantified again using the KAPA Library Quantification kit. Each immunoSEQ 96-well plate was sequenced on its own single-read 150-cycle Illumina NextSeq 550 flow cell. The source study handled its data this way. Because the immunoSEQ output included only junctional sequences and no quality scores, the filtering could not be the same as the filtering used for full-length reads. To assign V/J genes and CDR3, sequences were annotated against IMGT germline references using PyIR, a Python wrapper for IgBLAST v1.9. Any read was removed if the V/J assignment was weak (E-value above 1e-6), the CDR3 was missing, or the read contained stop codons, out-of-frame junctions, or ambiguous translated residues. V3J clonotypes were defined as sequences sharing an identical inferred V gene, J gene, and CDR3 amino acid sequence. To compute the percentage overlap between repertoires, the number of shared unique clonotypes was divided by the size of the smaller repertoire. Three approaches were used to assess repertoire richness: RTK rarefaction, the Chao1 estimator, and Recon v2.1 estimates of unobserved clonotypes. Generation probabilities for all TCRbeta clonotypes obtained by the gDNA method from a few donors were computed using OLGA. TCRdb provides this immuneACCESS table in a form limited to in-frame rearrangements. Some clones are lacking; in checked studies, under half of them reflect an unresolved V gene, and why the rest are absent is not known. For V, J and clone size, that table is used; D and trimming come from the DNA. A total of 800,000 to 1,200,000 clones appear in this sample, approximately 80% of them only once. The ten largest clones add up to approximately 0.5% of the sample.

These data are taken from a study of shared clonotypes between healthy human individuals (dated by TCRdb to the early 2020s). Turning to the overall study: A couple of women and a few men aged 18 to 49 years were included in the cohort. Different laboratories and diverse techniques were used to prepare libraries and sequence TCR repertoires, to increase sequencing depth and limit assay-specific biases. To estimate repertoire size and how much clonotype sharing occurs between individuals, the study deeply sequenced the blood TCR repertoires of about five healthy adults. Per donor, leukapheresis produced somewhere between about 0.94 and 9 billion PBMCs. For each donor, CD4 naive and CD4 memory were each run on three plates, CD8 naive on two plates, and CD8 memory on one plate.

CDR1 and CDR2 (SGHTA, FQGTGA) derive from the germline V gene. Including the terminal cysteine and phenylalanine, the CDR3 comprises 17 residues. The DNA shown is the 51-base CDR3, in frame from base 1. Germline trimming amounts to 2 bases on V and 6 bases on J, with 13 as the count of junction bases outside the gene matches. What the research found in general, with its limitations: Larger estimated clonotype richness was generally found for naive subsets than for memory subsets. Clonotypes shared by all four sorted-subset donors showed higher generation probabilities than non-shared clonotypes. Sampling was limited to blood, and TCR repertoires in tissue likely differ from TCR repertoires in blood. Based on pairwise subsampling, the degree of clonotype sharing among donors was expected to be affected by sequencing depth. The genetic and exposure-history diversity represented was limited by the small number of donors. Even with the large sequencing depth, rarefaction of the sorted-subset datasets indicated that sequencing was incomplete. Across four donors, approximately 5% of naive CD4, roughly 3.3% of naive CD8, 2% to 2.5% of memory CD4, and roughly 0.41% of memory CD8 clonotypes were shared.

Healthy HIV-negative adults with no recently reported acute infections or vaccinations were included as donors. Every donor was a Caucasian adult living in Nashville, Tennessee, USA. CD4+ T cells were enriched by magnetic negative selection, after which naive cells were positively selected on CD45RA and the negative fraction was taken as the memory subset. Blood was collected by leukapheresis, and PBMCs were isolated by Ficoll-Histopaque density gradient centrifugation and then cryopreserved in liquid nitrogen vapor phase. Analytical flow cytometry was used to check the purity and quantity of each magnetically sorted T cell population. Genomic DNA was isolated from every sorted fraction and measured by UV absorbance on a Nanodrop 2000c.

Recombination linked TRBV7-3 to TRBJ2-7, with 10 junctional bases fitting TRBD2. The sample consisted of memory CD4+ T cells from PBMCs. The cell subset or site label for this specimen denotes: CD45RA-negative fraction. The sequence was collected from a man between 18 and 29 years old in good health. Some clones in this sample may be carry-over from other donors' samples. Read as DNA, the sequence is TGTGCCAGCAGCTTATACGCCCCAGCGGGAGGGCCGGGCGAGCAGTACTTC. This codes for CASSLYAPAGGPGEQYF.